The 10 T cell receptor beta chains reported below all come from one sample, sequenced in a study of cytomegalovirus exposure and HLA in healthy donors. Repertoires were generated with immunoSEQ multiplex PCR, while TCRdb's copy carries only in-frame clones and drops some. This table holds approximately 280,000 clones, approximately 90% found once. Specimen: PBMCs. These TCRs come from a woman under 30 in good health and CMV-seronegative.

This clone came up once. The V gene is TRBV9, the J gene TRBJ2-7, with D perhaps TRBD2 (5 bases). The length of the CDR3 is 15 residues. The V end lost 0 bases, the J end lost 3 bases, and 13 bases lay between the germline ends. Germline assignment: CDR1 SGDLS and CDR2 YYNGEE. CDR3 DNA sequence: TGTGCCAGCAGCGTAGGGCCCAGCGGAAACTACGAGCAGTACTTC. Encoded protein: CASSVGPSGNYEQYF.

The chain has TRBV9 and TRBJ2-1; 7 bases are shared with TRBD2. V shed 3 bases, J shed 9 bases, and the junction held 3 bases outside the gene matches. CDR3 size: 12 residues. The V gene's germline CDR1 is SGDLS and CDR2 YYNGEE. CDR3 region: CASSGTGGEQFF. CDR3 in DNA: TGTGCCAGCAGCGGGACGGGGGGTGAGCAGTTCTTC.

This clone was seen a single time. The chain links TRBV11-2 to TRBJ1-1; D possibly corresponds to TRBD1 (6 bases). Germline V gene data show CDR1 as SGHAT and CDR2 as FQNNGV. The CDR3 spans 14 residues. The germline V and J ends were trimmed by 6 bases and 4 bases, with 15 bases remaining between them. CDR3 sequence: CASRMSPGATEAFF. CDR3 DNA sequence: TGTGCCAGCAGGATGAGCCCAGGGGCCACTGAAGCTTTCTTT.

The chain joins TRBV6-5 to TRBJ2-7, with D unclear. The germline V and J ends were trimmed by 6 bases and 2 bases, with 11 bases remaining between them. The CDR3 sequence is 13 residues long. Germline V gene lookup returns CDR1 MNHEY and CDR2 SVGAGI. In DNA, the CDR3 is TGTGCCAGCAGCCGTGCTGCAGCCTACGAGCAGTACTTC. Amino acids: CASSRAAAYEQYF.

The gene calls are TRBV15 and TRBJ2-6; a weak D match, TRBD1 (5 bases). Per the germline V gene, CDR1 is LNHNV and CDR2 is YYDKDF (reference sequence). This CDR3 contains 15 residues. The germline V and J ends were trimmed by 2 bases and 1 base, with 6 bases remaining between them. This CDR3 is CATSRTGSGANVLTF. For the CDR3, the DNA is TGTGCCACCAGCAGAACAGGATCTGGGGCCAACGTCCTGACTTTC.

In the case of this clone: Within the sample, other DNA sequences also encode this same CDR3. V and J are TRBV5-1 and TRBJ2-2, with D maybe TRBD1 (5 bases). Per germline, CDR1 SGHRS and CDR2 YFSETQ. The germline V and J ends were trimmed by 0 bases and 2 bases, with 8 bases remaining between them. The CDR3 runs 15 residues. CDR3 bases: TGCGCCAGCAGCTTGGGACAGACCAACACCGGGGAGCTGTTTTTT. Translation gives CASSLGQTNTGELFF.

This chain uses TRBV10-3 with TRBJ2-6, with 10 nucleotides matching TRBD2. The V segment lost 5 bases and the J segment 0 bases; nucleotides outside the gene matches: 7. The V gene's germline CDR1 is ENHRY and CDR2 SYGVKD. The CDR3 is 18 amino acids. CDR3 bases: TGTGCCATCAGTAAGAGGACTAGCGGAACCTCTGGGGCCAACGTCCTGACTTTC. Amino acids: CAISKRTSGTSGANVLTF.

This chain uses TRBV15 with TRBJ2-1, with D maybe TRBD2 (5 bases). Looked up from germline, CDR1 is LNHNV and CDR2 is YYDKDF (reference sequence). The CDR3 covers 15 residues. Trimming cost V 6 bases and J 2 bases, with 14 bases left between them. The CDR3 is CATRAQADPYNEQFF. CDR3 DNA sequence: TGTGCCACCAGGGCCCAAGCGGACCCCTACAATGAGCAGTTCTTC.

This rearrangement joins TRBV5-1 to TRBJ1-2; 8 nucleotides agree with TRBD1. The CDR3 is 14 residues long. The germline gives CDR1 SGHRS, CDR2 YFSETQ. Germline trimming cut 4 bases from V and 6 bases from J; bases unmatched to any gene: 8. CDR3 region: CASSPDGQGHGYTF. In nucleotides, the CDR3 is TGCGCCAGCAGCCCCGACGGACAGGGCCATGGCTACACCTTC.

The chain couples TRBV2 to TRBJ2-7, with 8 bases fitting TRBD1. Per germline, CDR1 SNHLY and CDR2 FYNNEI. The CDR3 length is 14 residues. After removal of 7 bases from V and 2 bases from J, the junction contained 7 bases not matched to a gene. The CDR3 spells CASKVTGGTYEQYF. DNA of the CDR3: TGTGCCAGCAAAGTAACAGGGGGGACCTACGAGCAGTACTTC.